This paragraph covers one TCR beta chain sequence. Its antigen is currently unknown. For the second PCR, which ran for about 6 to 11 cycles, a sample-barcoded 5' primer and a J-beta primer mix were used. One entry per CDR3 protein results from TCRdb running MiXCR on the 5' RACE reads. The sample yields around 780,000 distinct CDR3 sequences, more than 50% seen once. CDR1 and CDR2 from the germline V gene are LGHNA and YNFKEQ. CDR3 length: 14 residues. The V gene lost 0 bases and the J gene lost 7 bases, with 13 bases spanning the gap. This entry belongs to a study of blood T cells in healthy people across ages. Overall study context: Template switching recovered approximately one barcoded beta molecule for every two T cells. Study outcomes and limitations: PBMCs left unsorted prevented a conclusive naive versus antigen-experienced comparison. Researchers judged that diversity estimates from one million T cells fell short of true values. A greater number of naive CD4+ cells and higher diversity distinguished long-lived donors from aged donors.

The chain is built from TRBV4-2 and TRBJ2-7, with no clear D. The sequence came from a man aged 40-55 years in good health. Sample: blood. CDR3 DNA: TGTGCCAGCAGCCAAGATCCCGAGGCGAATGAGCAGTACTTC. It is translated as CASSQDPEANEQYF.